This T cell receptor (beta chain) originates from a study of cytomegalovirus exposure and HLA in healthy donors. Turning to the study itself: The 120 validation repertoires were reported in a later analysis to have been generated on the same platform as the approximately 700 first-cohort repertoires. Study-wide points: Specific recognition of CMV antigens was confirmed in vitro for a few chains (all CMV-associated). High specificity and sensitivity for cytomegalovirus status were reported for the classifier.

Comments on this clone: Its cognate antigen is unknown. Other DNA sequences of this sample code for an identical CDR3.

Method: immunoSEQ multiplex PCR; TCRdb's copy keeps in-frame clones and lacks some. The sample carries some 320,000 clones, about 90% recorded once. The germline V gene encodes CDR1 MNHEY and CDR2 SMNVEV (reference sequence). There are 15 residues in the CDR3. The junction had 5 bases not matched to a gene; V was cut back by 3 bases and J by 0 bases. Separate from the roughly 610-subject first cohort, the roughly 120-subject validation cohort was the one that the donors belonged to. The receptor was derived from a young woman in good health and CMV-seropositive. The chain combines TRBV27 with TRBJ2-7, with 7 nucleotides matching TRBD2. Sequenced input: PBMCs. Here the CDR3 reads CASSFSGGSSYEQYF. For the CDR3, the DNA is TGTGCCAGCAGTTTCTCCGGCGGGAGCTCCTACGAGCAGTACTTC.